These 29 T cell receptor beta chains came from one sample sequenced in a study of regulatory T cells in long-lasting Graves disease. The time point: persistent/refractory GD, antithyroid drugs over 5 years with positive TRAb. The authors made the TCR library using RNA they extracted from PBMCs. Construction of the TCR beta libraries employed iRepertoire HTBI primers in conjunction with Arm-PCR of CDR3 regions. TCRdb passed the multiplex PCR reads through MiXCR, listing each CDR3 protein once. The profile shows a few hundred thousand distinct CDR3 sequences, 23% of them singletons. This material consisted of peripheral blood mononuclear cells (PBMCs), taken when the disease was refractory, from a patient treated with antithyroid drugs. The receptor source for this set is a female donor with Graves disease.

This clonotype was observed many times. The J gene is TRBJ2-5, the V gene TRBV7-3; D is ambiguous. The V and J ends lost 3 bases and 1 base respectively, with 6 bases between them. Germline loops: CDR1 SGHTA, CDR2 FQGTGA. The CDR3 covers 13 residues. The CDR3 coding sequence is TGTGCCAGCAGCTTGTGGGTCCAAGAGACCCAGTACTTC. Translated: CASSLWVQETQYF.

CDR3 coding DNA: TGTGCCACGGACAGGAATCTTAACTATGGCTACACCTTC. It specifies CATDRNLNYGYTF. The chain recombines TRBV6-1 with TRBJ1-2; the match to TRBD1 covers 7 bases. V lost 10 bases to trimming and J lost 1 base; unmatched junction nucleotides: 6. The CDR3 totals 13 residues. Germline values: CDR1 MNHNS, CDR2 SASEGT.

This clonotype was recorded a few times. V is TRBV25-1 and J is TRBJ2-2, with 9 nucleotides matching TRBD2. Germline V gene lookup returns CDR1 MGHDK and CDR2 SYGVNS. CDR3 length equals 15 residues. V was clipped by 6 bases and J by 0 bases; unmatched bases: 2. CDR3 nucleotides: TGTGCCAGCAGACTAGCGGGCTCGAACACCGGGGAGCTGTTTTTT. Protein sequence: CASRLAGSNTGELFF.

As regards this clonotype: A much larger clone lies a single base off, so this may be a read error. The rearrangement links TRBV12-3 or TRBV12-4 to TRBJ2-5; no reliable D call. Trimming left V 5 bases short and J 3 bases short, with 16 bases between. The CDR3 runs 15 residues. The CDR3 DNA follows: TGTGCCAGCAGTCCCGAACGGAGACTCAAAGAGACCCAGTACTTC. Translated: CASSPERRLKETQYF.

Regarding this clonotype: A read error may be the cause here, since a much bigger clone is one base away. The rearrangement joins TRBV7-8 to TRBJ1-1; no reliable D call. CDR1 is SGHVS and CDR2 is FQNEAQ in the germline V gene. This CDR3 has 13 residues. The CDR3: CASTLDQNTEASF. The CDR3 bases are TGTGCCAGCACCTTGGACCAAAACACTGAAGCTTCCTTT.

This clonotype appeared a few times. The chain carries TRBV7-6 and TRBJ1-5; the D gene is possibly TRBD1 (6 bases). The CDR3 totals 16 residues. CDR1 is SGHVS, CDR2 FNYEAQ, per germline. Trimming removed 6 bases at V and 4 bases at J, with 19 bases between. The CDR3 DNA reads TGTGCCAGCAGTCCCGACCCCGCAGGGACAAATCAGCCCCAGCATTTT. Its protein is CASSPDPAGTNQPQHF.

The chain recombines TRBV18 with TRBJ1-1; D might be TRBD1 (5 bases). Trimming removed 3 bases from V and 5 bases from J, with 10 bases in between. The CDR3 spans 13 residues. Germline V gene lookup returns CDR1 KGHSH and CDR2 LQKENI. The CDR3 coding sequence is TGTGCCAGCTCACCTCAGGGTATGACTGAAGCTTTCTTT. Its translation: CASSPQGMTEAFF.

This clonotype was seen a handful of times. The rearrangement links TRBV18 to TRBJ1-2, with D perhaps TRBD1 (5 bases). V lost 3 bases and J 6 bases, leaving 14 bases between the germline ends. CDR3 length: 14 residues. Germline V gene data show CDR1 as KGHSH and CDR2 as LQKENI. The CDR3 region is CASSPQAGPNGYTF. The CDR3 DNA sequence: TGTGCCAGCTCACCCCAGGCGGGGCCTAATGGCTACACCTTC. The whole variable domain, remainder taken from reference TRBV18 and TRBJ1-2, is NAGVMQNPRHLVRRRGQEARLRCSPMKGHSHVYWYRQLPEEGLKFMVYLQKENIIDESGMPKERFSAEFPKEGPSILRIQQVVRGDSAAYFCASSPQAGPNGYTFGSGTRLTVV.

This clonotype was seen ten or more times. Written as DNA, the CDR3 is TGTGCCAGCAGCCGACTAGCGGGAGGATTCTACGAGCAGTACTTC. It yields the protein CASSRLAGGFYEQYF. This chain uses TRBV11-2 with TRBJ2-7; TRBD2 matches 13 bases. Germline CDR1 and CDR2: SGHAT and FQNNGV. CDR3 size: 15 residues. The J segment lost 3 bases and the V segment lost 5 bases, leaving 4 bases of the junction unmatched.

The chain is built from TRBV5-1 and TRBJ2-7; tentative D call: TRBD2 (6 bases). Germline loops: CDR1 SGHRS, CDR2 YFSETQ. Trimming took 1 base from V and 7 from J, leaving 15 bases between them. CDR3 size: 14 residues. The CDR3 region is CASSLQETGREQYF. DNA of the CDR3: TGCGCCAGCAGCTTGCAAGAGACGGGGAGGGAGCAGTACTTC.

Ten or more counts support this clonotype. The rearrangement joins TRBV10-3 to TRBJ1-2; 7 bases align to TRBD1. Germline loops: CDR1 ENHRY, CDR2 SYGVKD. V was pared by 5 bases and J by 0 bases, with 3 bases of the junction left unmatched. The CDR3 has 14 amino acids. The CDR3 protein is CAISRQGANYGYTF. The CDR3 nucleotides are TGTGCCATCAGTCGTCAGGGGGCTAACTATGGCTACACCTTC.

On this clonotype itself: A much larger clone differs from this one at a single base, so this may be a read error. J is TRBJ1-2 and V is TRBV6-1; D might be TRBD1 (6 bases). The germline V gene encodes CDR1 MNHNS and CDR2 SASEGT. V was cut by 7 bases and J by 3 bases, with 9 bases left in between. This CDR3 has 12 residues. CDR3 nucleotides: TGTGCCAGCACGGACAGCTACTATGGCTACACCTTC. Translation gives CASTDSYYGYTF.

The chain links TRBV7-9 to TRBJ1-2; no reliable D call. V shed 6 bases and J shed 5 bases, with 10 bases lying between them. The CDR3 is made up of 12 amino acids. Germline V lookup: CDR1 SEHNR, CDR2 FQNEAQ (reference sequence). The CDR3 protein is CASSLDIYGYTF. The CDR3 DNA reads TGTGCCAGCAGTCTAGACATATATGGCTACACCTTC.

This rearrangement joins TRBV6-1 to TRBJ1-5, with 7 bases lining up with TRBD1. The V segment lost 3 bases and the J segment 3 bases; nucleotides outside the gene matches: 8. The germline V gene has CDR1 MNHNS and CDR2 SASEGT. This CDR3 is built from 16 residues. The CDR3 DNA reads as TGTGCCAGCAGTGAGAGACCCAGGGGGATCAATCAGCCCCAGCATTTT. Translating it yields CASSERPRGINQPQHF.

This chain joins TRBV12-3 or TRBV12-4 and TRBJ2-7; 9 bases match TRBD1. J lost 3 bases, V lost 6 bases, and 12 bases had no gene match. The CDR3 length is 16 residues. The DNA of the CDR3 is TGTGCCAGCAGCCACAGAACCGGGACAGGGATCTACGAGCAGTACTTC. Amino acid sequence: CASSHRTGTGIYEQYF.

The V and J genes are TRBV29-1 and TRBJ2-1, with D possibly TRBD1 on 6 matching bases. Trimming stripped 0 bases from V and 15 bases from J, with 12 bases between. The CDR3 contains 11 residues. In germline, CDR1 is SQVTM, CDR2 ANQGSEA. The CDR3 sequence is CSVEEDSDWFF. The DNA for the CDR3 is TGCAGCGTTGAAGAGGACAGTGATTGGTTCTTC.

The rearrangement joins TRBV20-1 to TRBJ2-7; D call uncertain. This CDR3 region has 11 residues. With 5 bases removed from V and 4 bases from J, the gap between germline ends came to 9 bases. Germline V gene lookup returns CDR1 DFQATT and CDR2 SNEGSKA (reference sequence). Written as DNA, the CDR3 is TGCAGTGCTGACCAGGAGTACGAGCAGTACTTC. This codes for CSADQEYEQYF.

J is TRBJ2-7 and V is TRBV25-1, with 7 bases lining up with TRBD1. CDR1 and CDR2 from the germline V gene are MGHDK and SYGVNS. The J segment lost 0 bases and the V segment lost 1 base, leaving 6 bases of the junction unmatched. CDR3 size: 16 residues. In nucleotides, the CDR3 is TGTGCCAGCAGTGAATCTAGGGGGCAAGGCTCCTACGAGCAGTACTTC. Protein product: CASSESRGQGSYEQYF.

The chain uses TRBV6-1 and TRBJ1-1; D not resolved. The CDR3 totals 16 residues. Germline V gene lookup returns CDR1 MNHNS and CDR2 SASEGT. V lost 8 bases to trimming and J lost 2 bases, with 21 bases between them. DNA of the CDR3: TGTGCCAGCCGATTAGATTATTGGGTGGCCAACACTGAAGCTTTCTTT. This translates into CASRLDYWVANTEAFF.

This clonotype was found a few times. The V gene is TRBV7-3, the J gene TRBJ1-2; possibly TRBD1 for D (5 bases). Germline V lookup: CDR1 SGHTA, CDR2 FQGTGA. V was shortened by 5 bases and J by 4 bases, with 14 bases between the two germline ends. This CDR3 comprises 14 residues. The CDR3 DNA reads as TGTGCCAGCAGCGCCACGGGGGGGGTCTATGGCTACACCTTC. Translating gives CASSATGGVYGYTF.

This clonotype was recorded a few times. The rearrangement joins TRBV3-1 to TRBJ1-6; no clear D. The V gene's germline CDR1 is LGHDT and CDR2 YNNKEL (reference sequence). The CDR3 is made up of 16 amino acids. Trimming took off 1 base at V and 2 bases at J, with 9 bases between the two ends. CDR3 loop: CASSQGMTPYNSPLHF. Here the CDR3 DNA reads TGTGCCAGCAGCCAAGGCATGACACCCTATAATTCACCCCTCCACTTT.

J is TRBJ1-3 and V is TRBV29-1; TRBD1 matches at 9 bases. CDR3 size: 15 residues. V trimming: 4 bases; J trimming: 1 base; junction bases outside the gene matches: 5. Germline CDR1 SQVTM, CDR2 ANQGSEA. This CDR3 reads CSVAGTGFSGNTIYF. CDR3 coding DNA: TGCAGCGTTGCTGGGACAGGGTTTTCTGGAAACACCATATATTTT.

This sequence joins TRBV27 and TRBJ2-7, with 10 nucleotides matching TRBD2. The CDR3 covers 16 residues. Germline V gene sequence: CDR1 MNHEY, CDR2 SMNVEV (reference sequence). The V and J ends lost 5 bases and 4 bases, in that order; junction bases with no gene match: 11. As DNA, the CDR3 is TGTGCCAGCAGTCCACCATGGGATAGCGGGAGGTACGAGCAGTACTTC. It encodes CASSPPWDSGRYEQYF.

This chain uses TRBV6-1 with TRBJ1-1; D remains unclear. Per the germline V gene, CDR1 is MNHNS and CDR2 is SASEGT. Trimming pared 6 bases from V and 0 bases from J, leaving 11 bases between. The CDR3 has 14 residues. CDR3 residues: CASRETGMNTEAFF. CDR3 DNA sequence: TGTGCCAGCAGAGAAACGGGCATGAACACTGAAGCTTTCTTT.

Here the CDR3 reads CAWSARDHQPQHF. DNA of the CDR3: TGTGCCTGGAGTGCCCGAGACCATCAGCCCCAGCATTTT. V gene TRBV30 combines with J gene TRBJ1-5; unclear D gene. From germline, CDR1 is GTSNPN and CDR2 SVGIG (reference sequence). Trimming stripped 1 base from V and 5 bases from J, with 9 bases between. The CDR3 is made up of 13 amino acids.

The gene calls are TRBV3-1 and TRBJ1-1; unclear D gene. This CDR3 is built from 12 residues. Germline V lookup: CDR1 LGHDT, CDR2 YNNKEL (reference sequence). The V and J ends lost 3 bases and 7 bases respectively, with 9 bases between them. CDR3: CASSQNRVEAFF. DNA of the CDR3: TGTGCCAGCAGCCAGAACAGAGTTGAAGCTTTCTTT.

CDR3 coding DNA: TGTGCCAGCAGCTTTTGGGCAGGGGAGCGGTTCGTTTCACCCCTCCACTTT. Protein product: CASSFWAGERFVSPLHF. V usage is TRBV5-6 and J usage is TRBJ1-6, with D perhaps matching TRBD1 (6 bases). Germline V gene lookup returns CDR1 SGHDT and CDR2 YYEEEE. The CDR3 loop spans 17 amino acids. V shed 2 bases and J shed 9 bases, with 21 bases lying between them.

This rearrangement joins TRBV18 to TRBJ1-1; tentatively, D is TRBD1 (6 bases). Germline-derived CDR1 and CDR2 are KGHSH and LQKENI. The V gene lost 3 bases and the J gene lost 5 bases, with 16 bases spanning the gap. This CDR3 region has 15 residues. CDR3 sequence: CASSPQQGPKTEAFF. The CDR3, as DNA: TGTGCCAGCTCACCTCAACAGGGACCGAAGACTGAAGCTTTCTTT.

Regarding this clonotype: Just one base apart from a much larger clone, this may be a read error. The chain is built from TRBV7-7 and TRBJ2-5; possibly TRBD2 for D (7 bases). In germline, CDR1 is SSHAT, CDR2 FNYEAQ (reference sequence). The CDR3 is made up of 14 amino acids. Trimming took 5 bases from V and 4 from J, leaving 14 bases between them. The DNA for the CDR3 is TGTGCCAGCAGCCATCGGGGGGCAGGAGAGACCCAGTACTTC. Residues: CASSHRGAGETQYF.